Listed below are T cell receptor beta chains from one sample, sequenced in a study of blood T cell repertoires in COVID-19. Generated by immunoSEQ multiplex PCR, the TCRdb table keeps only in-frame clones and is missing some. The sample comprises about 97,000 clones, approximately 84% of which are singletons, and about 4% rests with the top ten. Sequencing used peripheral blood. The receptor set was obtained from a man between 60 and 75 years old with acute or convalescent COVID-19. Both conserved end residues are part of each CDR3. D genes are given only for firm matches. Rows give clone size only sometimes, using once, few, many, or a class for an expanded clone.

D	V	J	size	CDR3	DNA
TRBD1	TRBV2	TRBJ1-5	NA	CASSEAHTPGGGNQPQHF	TGTGCCAGCAGTGAGGCCCATACCCCAGGGGGCGGCAATCAGCCCCAGCATTTT
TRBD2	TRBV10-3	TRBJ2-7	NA	CAIRANRGTVANRTSVYEQYF	TGTGCCATCAGAGCCAACCGGGGGACGGTCGCTAATCGGACTAGTGTCTACGAGCAGTACTTC
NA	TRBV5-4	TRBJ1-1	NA	CASSFDRRVMNTEAFF	TGTGCCAGCAGCTTTGATCGGCGGGTCATGAACACTGAAGCTTTCTTT
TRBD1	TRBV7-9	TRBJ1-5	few	CASSLQGQPNQPQHF	TGTGCCAGCAGCTTACAGGGACAGCCAAATCAGCCCCAGCATTTT
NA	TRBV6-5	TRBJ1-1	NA	CASSQGGRTEAFF	TGTGCCAGCAGTCAGGGAGGCCGAACTGAAGCTTTCTTT
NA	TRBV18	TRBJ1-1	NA	CASSPEQNTEAFF	TGTGCCAGCTCACCAGAGCAGAACACTGAAGCTTTCTTT
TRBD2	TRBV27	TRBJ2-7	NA	CASSLSRGVLSYEQYF	TGTGCCAGCAGTTTAAGTCGGGGGGTATTATCCTACGAGCAGTACTTC
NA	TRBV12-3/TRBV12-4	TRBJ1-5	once	CASSLEKSRSQHF	TGTGCCAGCAGTTTAGAAAAATCCAGGTCCCAGCATTTT
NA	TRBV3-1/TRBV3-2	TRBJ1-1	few	CASSLRAGEAFF	TGTGCCAGCAGCCTCCGCGCGGGTGAAGCTTTCTTT
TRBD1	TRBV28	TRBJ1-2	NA	CASSTGGGSYGYTF	TGTGCCAGCAGCACAGGGGGCGGCTCCTATGGCTACACCTTC
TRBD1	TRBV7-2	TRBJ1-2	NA	CASSRDSYSYGYTF	TGTGCCAGCAGCAGGGACAGCTATTCCTATGGCTACACCTTC
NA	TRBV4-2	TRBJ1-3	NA	CASSHTSLGLGNTIYF	TGTGCCAGCAGCCATACAAGTCTCGGACTTGGAAACACCATATATTTT
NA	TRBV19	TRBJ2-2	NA	CASSIDLAAGELFF	TGTGCCAGTAGTATAGATCTTGCAGCCGGGGAGCTGTTTTTT
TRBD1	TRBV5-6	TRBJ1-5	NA	CASSARRDRVSNQPQHF	TGTGCCAGCAGCGCCCGCCGAGACAGGGTCAGCAATCAGCCCCAGCATTTT
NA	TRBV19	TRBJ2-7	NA	CASSIASALSRHGFTYEQYF	TGTGCCAGTAGTATAGCCTCCGCCCTTTCCCGACACGGATTCACCTACGAGCAGTACTTC
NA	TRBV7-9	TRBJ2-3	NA	CASSFPGGPGTDTQYF	TGTGCCAGCAGCTTCCCAGGAGGGCCGGGCACAGATACGCAGTATTTT
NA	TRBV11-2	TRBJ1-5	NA	CASSLAGSNQPQHF	TGTGCCAGCAGCTTAGCGGGTAGCAATCAGCCCCAGCATTTT
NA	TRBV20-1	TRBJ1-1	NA	CSAAVNTEAFF	TGCAGTGCTGCAGTGAACACTGAAGCTTTCTTT
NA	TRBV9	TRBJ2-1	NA	CASSVFALRSIYNEQFF	TGTGCCAGCAGCGTATTCGCCTTGCGGTCGATCTACAATGAGCAGTTCTTC
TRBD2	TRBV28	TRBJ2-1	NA	CASSYPGTSGISMFF	TGTGCCAGCAGTTATCCCGGGACTAGCGGGATTAGCATGTTCTTC
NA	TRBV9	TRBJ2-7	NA	CASSPRGAGTYEQYF	TGTGCCAGCAGCCCACGTGGCGCGGGGACCTACGAGCAGTACTTC
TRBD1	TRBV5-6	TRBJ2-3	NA	CASRMTGDSDTQYF	TGTGCCAGCAGGATGACAGGGGACTCAGATACGCAGTATTTT
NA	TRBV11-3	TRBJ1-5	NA	CASSLQGNQPQHF	TGTGCCAGCAGTCTACAGGGAAATCAGCCCCAGCATTTT
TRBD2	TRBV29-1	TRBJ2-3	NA	CSERTSGDTQYF	TGCAGCGAAAGGACTAGCGGAGATACGCAGTATTTT
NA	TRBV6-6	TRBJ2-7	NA	CASSYPSTYEQYF	TGTGCCAGCAGTTACCCGTCCACTTACGAGCAGTACTTC
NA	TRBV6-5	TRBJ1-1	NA	CASRVQGSITEAFF	TGTGCCAGCAGGGTACAGGGTAGCATCACTGAAGCTTTCTTT
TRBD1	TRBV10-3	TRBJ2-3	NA	CAISERGQDTQYF	TGTGCCATCAGTGAAAGGGGGCAAGATACGCAGTATTTT
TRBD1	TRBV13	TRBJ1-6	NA	CASSLRARQTGGYSPLHF	TGTGCCAGCAGCTTACGGGCACGCCAGACAGGGGGTTATTCACCCCTCCACTTT
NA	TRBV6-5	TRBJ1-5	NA	CASSYSGGSNQPQHF	TGTGCCAGCAGTTACTCGGGGGGAAGCAATCAGCCCCAGCATTTT
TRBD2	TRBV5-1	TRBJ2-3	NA	CASSLALAGSTDTQYF	TGCGCCAGCAGCTTGGCGCTAGCGGGGAGCACAGATACGCAGTATTTT
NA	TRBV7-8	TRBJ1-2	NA	CASSLFDKSYGYTF	TGTGCCAGCAGCTTATTCGACAAGTCCTATGGCTACACCTTC
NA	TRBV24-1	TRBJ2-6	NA	CATSDSGQGSGANVLTF	NA
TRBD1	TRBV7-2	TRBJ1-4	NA	CASSPSPGTGAGEKLFF	TGTGCCAGCAGCCCGAGTCCCGGGACAGGGGCGGGGGAAAAACTGTTTTTT